Listed below are T cell receptor beta chains from one sample, sequenced in a study of OX40 agonist ivuxolimab in advanced cancers. The method was immunoSEQ multiplex PCR; TCRdb's version includes in-frame clones alone and lacks a portion of them. The table has about 80,000 clones, around 86% seen once. The starting material was CD4+ or CD8+ T cells sorted from blood, obtained in a trial of the OX40 agonist ivuxolimab. Every receptor here comes from an adult with an advanced solid tumor such as melanoma, head and neck, liver or kidney cancer. CDR3s include the opening cysteine and the closing phenylalanine or tryptophan. The order of the fields is D gene, J gene, clone size, V gene, CDR3 DNA, CDR3 protein. The D gene is left open where the match is weak. Not all rows give a size; the values are once, few, many and, for expanded clones, a class.

- TRBJ1-5 few TRBV5-1 TGCGCCAGCAGCTACGACGGTACCAATCAGCCCCAGCATTTT CASSYDGTNQPQHF
- TRBJ2-3 - TRBV2 TGTGCCAGCAGACTAGCCGGAGATACGCAGTATTTT CASRLAGDTQYF
TRBD2 TRBJ2-6 - TRBV7-3 TGTGCCAGCAGCCTGGGAAGGCGGGGGATAGGTGGGGCCAACGTCCTGACTTTC CASSLGRRGIGGANVLTF
- TRBJ1-5 - TRBV30 TGTGCCTGGAGTGGAGGGGCGCGCAATCAGCCCCAGCATTTT CAWSGGARNQPQHF
- TRBJ1-2 once TRBV19 TGTGCCAGTAGTTTAAACGGGCCTTCAGAGCCGTATGGCTACACCTTC CASSLNGPSEPYGYTF
TRBD1 TRBJ2-7 - TRBV9 TGTGCCAGCAGCCCAGGGACAGCCGGCTACGAGCAGTACTTC CASSPGTAGYEQYF
- TRBJ2-1 - TRBV5-4 TGTGCCAGCAGCTTAATCCAGAGCTCCTACAATGAGCAGTTCTTC CASSLIQSSYNEQFF
- TRBJ2-5 - TRBV7-6 TGTGCCAGCAGCTTTATTGGGTCGGCGGCGGGGGAGACCCAGTACTTC CASSFIGSAAGETQYF
- TRBJ1-6 - TRBV7-9 TGTGCCAGCAGCTTAGACCTGGGCGGGGTGGGAGAAAATTCACCCCTCCACTTT CASSLDLGGVGENSPLHF
TRBD1 TRBJ1-5 few TRBV4-2 TGTGCCAGCAGCGGAACAACAGGGGGCTTGGGCAATCAGCCCCAGCATTTT CASSGTTGGLGNQPQHF
- TRBJ2-1 - TRBV7-6 TGTGCCAGCAGCTATAGTGACACAGAGCAGTTCTTC CASSYSDTEQFF
TRBD2 TRBJ2-1 once TRBV11-2 TGTGCCAGCAGCTTTGTGCGGGGGGGAATAAATGAGCAGTTCTTC CASSFVRGGINEQFF
- TRBJ2-7 - TRBV18 TGTGCCAGCTCACAGGCAGGGGGGTTGGATTACGAGCAGTACTTC CASSQAGGLDYEQYF
TRBD1 TRBJ2-2 few TRBV5-1 TGCGCCAGCAGCTCGGGACAGCCGAACACCGGGGAGCTGTTTTTT CASSSGQPNTGELFF
TRBD1 TRBJ2-5 - TRBV30 TGTGCCTGGTGCCGGACAGGGAGGGAGACCCAGTACTTC CAWCRTGRETQYF
- TRBJ1-4 - TRBV7-2 TGTGCCAGCAGCTTAGCGGCAGGGAGGCATGAAAAACTGTTTTTT CASSLAAGRHEKLFF
TRBD1 TRBJ1-5 - TRBV28 TGTGCCAACCGGGACAGGGGAGGGATAGGGCCCCAGCATTTT CANRDRGGIGPQHF
- TRBJ2-6 few TRBV19 TGTGCCAGTAGTATGAGGTGGGCAGACAGTGGCAGGGCCAACGTCCTGACTTTC CASSMRWADSGRANVLTF
- TRBJ2-5 once TRBV19 TGTGCCAGTAGTATCTGGGGAGAGACCCAGTACTTC CASSIWGETQYF
TRBD1 TRBJ1-6 - TRBV2 TGTGCCAGCAGTGGGACAGGGAGGGAGGATTCACCCCTCCACTTT CASSGTGREDSPLHF
- TRBJ2-7 once TRBV6-1 TGTGCCACAGGACCGGACAGAGCGTTCTCCTACGAGCAGTACTTC CATGPDRAFSYEQYF
TRBD2 TRBJ2-5 few TRBV28 TGTGCCAGCAGTTTATCCGCGGGGGGAGAGACCCAGTACTTC CASSLSAGGETQYF
TRBD2 TRBJ2-3 - TRBV29-1 TGCAGCGTTCCGATTGCGGGGGGGCCAGATACGCAGTATTTT CSVPIAGGPDTQYF
- TRBJ2-5 - TRBV9 TGTGCCAGCAGCGCGGAGGACCATTGGGTAGAGACCCAGTACTTC CASSAEDHWVETQYF
- TRBJ1-1 - TRBV4-1 TGCGCCAGCAGCCAAGTTGCTGGACGAGAAGCTTTCTTT CASSQVAGREAFF
- TRBJ1-1 - TRBV5-4 TGTGCCAGCAGCTTTGGGGGGGTCGCTGAAGCTTTCTTT CASSFGGVAEAFF
- TRBJ1-3 - TRBV5-1 TGCGCCAGCAGCCCCGGACAGAGCTCTGGAAACACCATATATTTT CASSPGQSSGNTIYF
- TRBJ2-7 - TRBV7-2 TGTGCCAGCAGCTTAGTGGGGGTAGGGGAATACGAGCAGTACTTC CASSLVGVGEYEQYF
- TRBJ2-7 - TRBV19 TGTGCCAGTAGTACCGTCGACAGTTCCGAGCAGTACTTC CASSTVDSSEQYF